This TCR beta chain was documented in a study of graft-versus-host responses after intestinal transplantation. As for the study in general: Anti-thymocyte globulin served as induction for all recipients, who then took tacrolimus and steroids for 2 to 4 years.

Study results and limitations: Some GvH clones were seen earlier in gut or blood, suggesting intestinal origin. An association linked early post-transplant HvG declines with peak circulating GvH clone levels.

This clone turned up a few times. What it recognizes is unknown. The CDR3 has 14 residues. The germline CDR1 and CDR2 sequences are SNHLY and FYNNEI. The V gene end was trimmed by 5 bases and the J gene end by 4 bases; junction bases not matched to a gene: 5. Using immunoSEQ multiplex PCR, the repertoire was profiled, and TCRdb retains in-frame clones only, with some absent. The sample contains some 120,000 clones, about 92% of which appear only once. J is TRBJ1-5 and V is TRBV2, with 7 nucleotides matching TRBD1. Sequences were derived from unstimulated CD4+ T cells sorted from spleen or lymph node cells, sampled before transplant. This TCR came from a human donor who was the organ donor for an intestinal transplant. The CDR3 nucleotides are TGTGCCAGCAGTCTCGACAGGGTGAATCAGCCCCAGCATTTT. It specifies CASSLDRVNQPQHF.